These 12 T cell receptor beta chains came from one sample sequenced in a study of spatial heterogeneity in lung cancer. TCRdb re-called the 5' RACE reads through MiXCR, storing one row per CDR3 protein. The sample lists some 80,000 distinct CDR3 sequences, 8% seen once, with about 7% in the top ten. Indicated time point: sample taken at primary tumor resection. The starting material was PBMCs, obtained at surgery. The receptors here all came from a male donor with early-stage non-small cell lung cancer.

This clonotype has ten or more counts. This chain links TRBV9 with TRBJ2-7; TRBD2 matches 7 bases. This CDR3 comprises 14 residues. Trimming cost V 2 bases and J 6 bases; bases outside gene matches: 8. Per the germline V gene, CDR1 is SGDLS and CDR2 is YYNGEE. Here the CDR3 DNA reads TGTGCCAGCAGCGTGGCCCCGTCGGGAGGCGAGCAGTACTTC. Its translation: CASSVAPSGGEQYF.

This clonotype was seen at least ten times. The chain is built from TRBV11-1 and TRBJ1-1, with no clear D. The CDR3 has 14 residues. Germline V gene data show CDR1 as SGHAT and CDR2 as FQDESV (reference sequence). Trimming stripped 4 bases from V and 0 bases from J, with 9 bases between. In nucleotides, the CDR3 is TGTGCCAGCAGCTACTCCCACGTGAACACTGAAGCTTTCTTT. This translates into CASSYSHVNTEAFF.

This clonotype was found many times. V is TRBV19 and J is TRBJ2-1, with 12 bases fitting TRBD2. V gave up 2 bases and J gave up 4 bases; unmatched junction bases: 3. CDR1 is LNHDA, CDR2 SQIVND, per germline (reference sequence). There are 16 residues in the CDR3. CDR3 in DNA: TGTGCCAGTAGTATAAGGCTAGCGGGAGGGTACAATGAGCAGTTCTTC. Translated, it gives CASSIRLAGGYNEQFF.

The rearrangement uses TRBV5-1 and TRBJ1-2, with unresolved D. This CDR3 is built from 16 residues. Germline loops: CDR1 SGHRS, CDR2 YFSETQ. V lost 5 bases and J 4 bases, leaving 21 bases between the germline ends. The chain's CDR3 is CASRWERRRGGYGYTF. The DNA for the CDR3 is TGCGCCAGCAGGTGGGAGAGACGCCGAGGAGGCTATGGCTACACCTTC.

This clonotype was seen a few times. The genes are TRBV28 and TRBJ2-7; 8 nucleotides match TRBD1. Germline CDR1 and CDR2: MDHEN and SYDVKM. With V trimmed by 8 bases and J by 4 bases, 10 bases remained unmatched. The CDR3 has 14 residues. The CDR3 DNA sequence: TGTGCCAGCCTTGGGCTTCGGGACAGGTACGAGCAGTACTTC. It encodes CASLGLRDRYEQYF. Using reference TRBV28 and TRBJ2-7 for the parts outside the CDR3, the full variable domain is DVKVTQSSRYLVKRTGEKVFLECVQDMDHENMFWYRQDPGLGLRLIYFSYDVKMKEKGDIPEGYSVSREKKERFSLILESASTNQTSMYLCASLGLRDRYEQYFGPGTRLTVT.

In its sample, this clonotype was seen many times. The J gene is TRBJ2-5, the V gene TRBV12-3 or TRBV12-4, with D hard to call. The DNA end is a closer match to TRBJ2-3, so the J assignment may be wrong. The length of the CDR3 is 11 residues. In DNA, the CDR3 is TGTGCCAGCAGTTTTCAGGAGACGCAGTATTTT. Protein sequence: CASSFQETQYF.

The chain links TRBV12-3 or TRBV12-4 to TRBJ2-7; tentative D call: TRBD1 (5 bases). Trimming cost V 7 bases and J 0 bases, with 25 bases left between them. This CDR3 has 18 residues. For the CDR3, the DNA is TGTGCCAGCACTCCTAGGGGCCCAGCGATTGCAAGCTCCTACGAGCAGTACTTC. This sequence encodes CASTPRGPAIASSYEQYF.

The chain uses TRBV12-3 or TRBV12-4 and TRBJ1-5; no clear D gene. The V end was cut by 5 bases, the J end by 0 bases, with 11 bases between. This CDR3 is built from 15 residues. CDR3 amino acids: CASSLRDYSNQPQHF. CDR3 coding DNA: TGTGCCAGCAGTCTACGGGATTATAGCAATCAGCCCCAGCATTTT.

In its sample, this clonotype was seen many times. The chain carries TRBV5-1 and TRBJ2-1; 7 bases are shared with TRBD2. With 2 bases clipped from V and 5 bases from J, the junction kept 7 bases outside the gene matches. CDR1 and CDR2 (germline): SGHRS, YFSETQ. The CDR3 totals 15 residues. In nucleotides, the CDR3 is TGCGCCAGCAGCTTCGTAGCGGGCCCTGACAATGAGCAGTTCTTC. Its translation: CASSFVAGPDNEQFF.

This clonotype was recorded many times. The V call is TRBV19, the J call TRBJ2-3, with TRBD1 as a possible D gene (5 bases). V shed 7 bases and J shed 6 bases, with 11 bases lying between them. CDR1 is LNHDA and CDR2 is SQIVND in the germline V gene (reference sequence). CDR3 length equals 12 residues. The chain's CDR3 is CASIAPGDTQYF. The CDR3 nucleotides read TGTGCCAGTATCGCACCAGGGGATACGCAGTATTTT.

This clonotype came up many times. This chain uses TRBV28 with TRBJ2-5; weak D call: TRBD2 (5 bases). Per the germline V gene, CDR1 is MDHEN and CDR2 is SYDVKM. The CDR3 sequence is 15 residues long. Trimming shortened V by 0 bases and J by 3 bases, and 11 bases separated the two germline ends. As DNA, the CDR3 is TGTGCCAGCAGTTTATGGTCCCCCGGGAAAGAGACCCAGTACTTC. Its protein is CASSLWSPGKETQYF.

This clonotype was counted at least ten times. The chain couples TRBV7-8 to TRBJ2-1; 11 bases align to TRBD2. V dropped 5 bases and J dropped 6; count of bases not matched to a gene: 9. There are 16 residues in the CDR3. Germline CDR1 is SGHVS and CDR2 is FQNEAQ. CDR3 bases: TGTGCCAGCAGCAATATAGCGGGAGGGTATCGCAATGAGCAGTTCTTC. Translated, it gives CASSNIAGGYRNEQFF. The variable domain in full, completed from reference TRBV7-8 and TRBJ2-1, reads GAGVSQSPRYKVAKRGQDVALRCDPISGHVSLFWYQQALGQGPEFLTYFQNEAQLDKSGLPSDRFFAERPEGSVSTLKIQRTQQEDSAVYLCASSNIAGGYRNEQFFGPGTRLTVL.